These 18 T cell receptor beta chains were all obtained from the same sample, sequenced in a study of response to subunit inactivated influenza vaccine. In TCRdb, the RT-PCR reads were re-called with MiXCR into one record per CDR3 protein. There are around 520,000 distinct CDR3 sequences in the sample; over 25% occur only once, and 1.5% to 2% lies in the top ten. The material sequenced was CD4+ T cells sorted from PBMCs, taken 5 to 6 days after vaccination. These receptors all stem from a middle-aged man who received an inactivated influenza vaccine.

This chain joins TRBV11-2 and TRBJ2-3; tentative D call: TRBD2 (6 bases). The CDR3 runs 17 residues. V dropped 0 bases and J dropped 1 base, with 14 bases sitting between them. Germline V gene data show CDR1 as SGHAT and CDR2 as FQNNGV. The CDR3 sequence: CASSLDRGTPGTDTQYF. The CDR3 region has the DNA TGTGCCAGCAGCTTAGATCGGGGGACCCCAGGCACAGATACGCAGTATTTT.

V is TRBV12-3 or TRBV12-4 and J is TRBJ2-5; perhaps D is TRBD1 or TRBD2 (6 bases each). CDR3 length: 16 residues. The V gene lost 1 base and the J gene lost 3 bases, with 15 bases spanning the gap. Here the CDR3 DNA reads TGTGCCAGCAGTTTAGGTGTTCGGGGGCCAGAAGAGACCCAGTACTTC. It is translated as CASSLGVRGPEETQYF.

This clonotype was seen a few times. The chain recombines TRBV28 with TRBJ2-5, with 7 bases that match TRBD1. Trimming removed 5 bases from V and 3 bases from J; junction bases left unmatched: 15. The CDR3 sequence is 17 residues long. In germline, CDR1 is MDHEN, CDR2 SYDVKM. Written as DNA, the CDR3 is TGTGCCAGCAGTCCATACGACAGGGTGGATGGGAAAGAGACCCAGTACTTC. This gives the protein CASSPYDRVDGKETQYF.

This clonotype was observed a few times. The CDR3 region has the DNA TGTGCCAGCAGCTTGAGGACAGTTCAAGAGACCCAGTACTTC. As protein: CASSLRTVQETQYF. This chain links TRBV5-6 with TRBJ2-5, with D tentatively TRBD1 (6 bases). The V end was cut by 1 base, the J end by 2 bases, with 9 bases between. Germline loops: CDR1 SGHDT, CDR2 YYEEEE. This CDR3 comprises 14 residues.

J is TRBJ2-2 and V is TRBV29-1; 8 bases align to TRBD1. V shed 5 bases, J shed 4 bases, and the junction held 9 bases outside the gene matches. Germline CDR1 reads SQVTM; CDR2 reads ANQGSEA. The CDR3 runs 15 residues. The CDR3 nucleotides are TGCAGCGTTCAAACCGGGACAGGTTTCACCGGGGAGCTGTTTTTT. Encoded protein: CSVQTGTGFTGELFF.

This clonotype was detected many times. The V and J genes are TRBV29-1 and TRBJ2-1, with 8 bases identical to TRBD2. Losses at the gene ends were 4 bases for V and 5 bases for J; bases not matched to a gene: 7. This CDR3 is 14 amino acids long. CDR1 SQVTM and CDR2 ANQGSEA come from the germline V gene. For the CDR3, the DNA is TGCAGCGTTGGGGCGGGAGGACCCAACAATGAGCAGTTCTTC. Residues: CSVGAGGPNNEQFF.

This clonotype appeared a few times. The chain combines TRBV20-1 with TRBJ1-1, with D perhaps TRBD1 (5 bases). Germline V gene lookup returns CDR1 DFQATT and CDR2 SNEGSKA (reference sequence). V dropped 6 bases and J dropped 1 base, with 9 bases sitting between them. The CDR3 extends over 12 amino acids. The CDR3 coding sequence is TGCAGTGCCGGTAGGGGGAACACTGAAGCTTTCTTT. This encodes CSAGRGNTEAFF.

The CDR3 nucleotides are TGTGCCAGCAGCTTGTCCCTGCGGGAGCGGCGAACCGGGGAGCTGTTTTTT. Translation gives CASSLSLRERRTGELFF. This chain joins TRBV7-8 and TRBJ2-2; TRBD2 matches at 7 bases. Germline V gene lookup returns CDR1 SGHVS and CDR2 FQNEAQ. The V segment lost 3 bases and the J segment 5 bases; nucleotides outside the gene matches: 12. The CDR3 is made up of 17 amino acids.

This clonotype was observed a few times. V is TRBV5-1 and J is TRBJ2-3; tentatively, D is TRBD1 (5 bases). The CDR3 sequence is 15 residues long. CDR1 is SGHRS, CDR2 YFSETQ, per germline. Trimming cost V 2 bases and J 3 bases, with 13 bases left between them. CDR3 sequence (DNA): TGCGCCAGCAGCTTAAAGGGGATGGGGACAGATACGCAGTATTTT. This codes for CASSLKGMGTDTQYF. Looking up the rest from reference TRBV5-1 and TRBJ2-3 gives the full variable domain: KAGVTQTPRYLIKTRGQQVTLSCSPISGHRSVSWYQQTPGQGLQFLFEYFSETQRNKGNFPGRFSGRQFSNSRSEMNVSTLELGDSALYLCASSLKGMGTDTQYFGPGTRLTVL.

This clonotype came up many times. The CDR3 region has the DNA TGCAGTGTGGTGATTAATGAAAAACTGTTTTTT. It encodes CSVVINEKLFF. This chain links TRBV20-1 with TRBJ1-4, with D unclear. Trimming pared 7 bases from V and 4 bases from J, leaving 7 bases between. Germline lookup yields CDR1 DFQATT and CDR2 SNEGSKA (reference sequence). This CDR3 has 11 residues.

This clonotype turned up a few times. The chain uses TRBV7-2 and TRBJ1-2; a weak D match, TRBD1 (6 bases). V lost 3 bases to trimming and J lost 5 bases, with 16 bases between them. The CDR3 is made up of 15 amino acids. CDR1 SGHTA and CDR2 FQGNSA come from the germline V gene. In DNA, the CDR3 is TGTGCCAGCAGCTTGGAAGGACAGCCCCTTTATGGCTACACCTTC. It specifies CASSLEGQPLYGYTF.

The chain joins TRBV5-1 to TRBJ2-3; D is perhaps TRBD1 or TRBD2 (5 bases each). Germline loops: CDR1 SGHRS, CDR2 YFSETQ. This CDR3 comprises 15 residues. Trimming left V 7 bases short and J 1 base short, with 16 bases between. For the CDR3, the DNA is TGCGCCAGCGGCGATGGGACCGGCCGCACAGATACGCAGTATTTT. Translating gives CASGDGTGRTDTQYF.

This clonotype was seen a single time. For the CDR3, the DNA is TGTGCCAGCAGCCCCCCACGCGGGAGGCCGAATGAGCAGTTCTTC. Translating gives CASSPPRGRPNEQFF. The gene calls are TRBV9 and TRBJ2-1, with 8 bases identical to TRBD2. The V and J ends lost 4 bases and 7 bases, in that order; junction bases with no gene match: 10. The CDR3 runs to 15 residues. CDR1 and CDR2 (germline): SGDLS, YYNGEE.

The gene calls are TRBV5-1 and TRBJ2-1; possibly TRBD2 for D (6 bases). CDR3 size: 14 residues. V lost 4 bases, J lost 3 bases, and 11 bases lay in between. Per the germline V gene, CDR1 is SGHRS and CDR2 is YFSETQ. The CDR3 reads CASSLAGFYNEQFF. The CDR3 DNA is TGCGCCAGCAGCCTGGCGGGGTTCTACAATGAGCAGTTCTTC. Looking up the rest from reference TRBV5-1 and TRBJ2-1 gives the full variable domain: KAGVTQTPRYLIKTRGQQVTLSCSPISGHRSVSWYQQTPGQGLQFLFEYFSETQRNKGNFPGRFSGRQFSNSRSEMNVSTLELGDSALYLCASSLAGFYNEQFFGPGTRLTVL.

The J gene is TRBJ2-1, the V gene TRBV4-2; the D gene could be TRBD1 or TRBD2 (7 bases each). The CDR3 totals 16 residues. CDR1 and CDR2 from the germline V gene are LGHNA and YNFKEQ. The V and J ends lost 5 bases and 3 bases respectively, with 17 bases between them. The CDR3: CASSTQGGAVYNEQFF. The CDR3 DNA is TGTGCCAGCAGCACGCAGGGGGGGGCGGTCTACAATGAGCAGTTCTTC.

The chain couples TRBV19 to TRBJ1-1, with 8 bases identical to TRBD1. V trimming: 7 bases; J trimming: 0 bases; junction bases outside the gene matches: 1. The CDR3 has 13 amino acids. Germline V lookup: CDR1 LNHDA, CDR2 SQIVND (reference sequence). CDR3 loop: CASTGQVNTEAFF. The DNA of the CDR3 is TGTGCCAGTACGGGACAGGTGAACACTGAAGCTTTCTTT.

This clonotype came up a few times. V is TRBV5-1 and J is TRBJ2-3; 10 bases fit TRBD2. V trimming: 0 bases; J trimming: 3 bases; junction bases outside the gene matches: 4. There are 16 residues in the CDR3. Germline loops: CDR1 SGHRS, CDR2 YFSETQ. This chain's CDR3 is CASSLGLAGTTDTQYF. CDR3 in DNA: TGCGCCAGCAGCTTGGGACTAGCGGGTACGACAGATACGCAGTATTTT.

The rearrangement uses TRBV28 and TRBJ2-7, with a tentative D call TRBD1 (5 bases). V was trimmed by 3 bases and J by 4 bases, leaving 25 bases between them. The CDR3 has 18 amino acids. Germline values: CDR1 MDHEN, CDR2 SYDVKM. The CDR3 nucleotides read TGTGCCAGCAGTTTGTTTAATCTTAAGTGGGGCGGTGGGTACGAGCAGTACTTC. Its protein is CASSLFNLKWGGGYEQYF.